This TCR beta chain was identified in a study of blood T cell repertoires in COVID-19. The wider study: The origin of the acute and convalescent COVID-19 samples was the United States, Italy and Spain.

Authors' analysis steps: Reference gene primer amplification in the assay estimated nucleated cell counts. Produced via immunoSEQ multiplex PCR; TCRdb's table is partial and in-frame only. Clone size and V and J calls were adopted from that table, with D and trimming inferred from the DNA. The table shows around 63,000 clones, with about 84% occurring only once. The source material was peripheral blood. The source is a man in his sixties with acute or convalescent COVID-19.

CDR3 amino acids: CASTTGGLNNEQFF. CDR3 bases: TGTGCCAGTACCACGGGAGGTCTGAACAATGAGCAGTTCTTC. The rearrangement uses TRBV19 and TRBJ2-1; 7 nucleotides align to TRBD2. The V segment lost 7 bases and the J segment 5 bases; nucleotides outside the gene matches: 8. The germline CDR1 and CDR2 sequences are LNHDA and SQIVND (reference sequence). The CDR3 length is 14 residues.